Listed here are 20 T cell receptor beta chains from one sample, sequenced in a study of blood T cells in healthy people across ages. Through a sample-barcoded 5' primer and a J-beta primer mix, a second PCR was run for roughly 6 to 11 cycles. TCRdb reanalysed the 5' RACE reads using MiXCR and keeps one entry per CDR3 protein. There are around 2 million distinct CDR3 sequences in the sample; roughly two fifths occur only once, and under 25% lies in the top ten. The sequenced sample was blood. The receptors derive from a human donor in good health.

This clonotype was observed a handful of times. V and J are TRBV6-6 and TRBJ2-1; 7 bases match TRBD1. In germline, CDR1 is MNHNY, CDR2 SVGAGI (reference sequence). Trimming took 7 bases from V and 4 from J; bases not matched to a gene: 1. CDR3 length equals 12 residues. This chain's CDR3 is CASKQGYNEQFF. For the CDR3, the DNA is TGTGCCAGCAAACAGGGGTACAATGAGCAGTTCTTC.

The CDR3 coding sequence is TGTGCCAGCATCCTACCGATACAGGGACCGCGCGACGAGCAGTTCTTC. Translation gives CASILPIQGPRDEQFF. The gene calls are TRBV7-2 and TRBJ2-1, with D possibly being TRBD1 (6 bases). CDR1 SGHTA and CDR2 FQGNSA come from the germline V gene. Between the trimmed V and J ends, which lost 7 bases and 10 bases, there was a span of 26 bases. The CDR3 consists of 16 residues.

This clonotype came up a few times. This chain connects TRBV18 to TRBJ1-1, with D maybe TRBD1 (5 bases). V shed 4 bases and J shed 3 bases, with 12 bases lying between them. CDR1 and CDR2 (germline): KGHSH, LQKENI. The CDR3 is 14 amino acids. The CDR3 protein is CASSLQGIDTEAFF. Here the CDR3 DNA reads TGTGCCAGCTCACTCCAGGGTATAGACACTGAAGCTTTCTTT. The full variable domain, in which reference TRBV18 and TRBJ1-1 provide the parts outside the CDR3, is NAGVMQNPRHLVRRRGQEARLRCSPMKGHSHVYWYRQLPEEGLKFMVYLQKENIIDESGMPKERFSAEFPKEGPSILRIQQVVRGDSAAYFCASSLQGIDTEAFFGQGTRLTVV.

The rearrangement uses TRBV7-2 and TRBJ2-5, with D possibly being TRBD1 (6 bases). Germline values: CDR1 SGHTA, CDR2 FQGNSA. CDR3 length equals 15 residues. Trimming left V 5 bases short and J 5 bases short, with 18 bases between. DNA for the CDR3: TGTGCCAGCAGCCTCCCCCAGGGGCCTTCCGAGACCCAGTACTTC. Its protein product is CASSLPQGPSETQYF.

In its sample, this clonotype was seen a few times. V is TRBV3-1 and J is TRBJ1-2; tentative D call: TRBD1 (5 bases). There are 17 residues in the CDR3. Trimming removed 3 bases from V and 4 bases from J, with 21 bases in between. Germline values: CDR1 LGHDT, CDR2 YNNKEL (reference sequence). CDR3 in amino acids: CASSHDLPTGTFYGYTF. The CDR3 nucleotides are TGTGCCAGCAGCCATGACTTACCCACAGGAACCTTCTATGGCTACACCTTC.

This clonotype was counted at least ten times. The chain links TRBV29-1 to TRBJ2-7, with D tentatively TRBD1 (6 bases). Germline CDR1 reads SQVTM; CDR2 reads ANQGSEA. The CDR3 has 11 residues. CDR3 nucleotides: TGCAGTGCTCGGACAGCCTACGAGCAGTACTTC. Translated: CSARTAYEQYF.

This clonotype occurred a few times. The rearrangement uses TRBV5-1 and TRBJ1-1; tentative D call: TRBD1 (6 bases). The V gene lost 5 bases and the J gene lost 3 bases, with 14 bases spanning the gap. In germline, CDR1 is SGHRS, CDR2 YFSETQ. The CDR3 totals 14 residues. CDR3 DNA sequence: TGCGCCAGCAGGCCCAGGGGTCAAGACACTGAAGCTTTCTTT. This gives the protein CASRPRGQDTEAFF.

This clonotype was seen a handful of times. The chain carries TRBV4-1 and TRBJ1-5, with D possibly being TRBD1 (6 bases). Germline V lookup: CDR1 MGHRA, CDR2 YSYEKL. V was cut by 4 bases and J by 11 bases, with 21 bases left in between. The CDR3 sequence is 15 residues long. The chain's CDR3 is CASSPTTGLRGAQHF. In DNA, the CDR3 is TGCGCCAGCAGCCCCACGACAGGCCTTCGGGGGGCCCAGCATTTT.

The table lists this clonotype with a few counts. CDR3 in DNA: TGCAGTGCTCGCGACCGACTTACCTACGAGCAGTACTTC. Protein: CSARDRLTYEQYF. The rearrangement links TRBV20-1 to TRBJ2-7; D remains ambiguous. Germline CDR1 and CDR2: DFQATT and SNEGSKA (reference sequence). The CDR3 contains 13 residues. V lost 5 bases, J lost 2 bases, and 13 bases lay in between.

This chain links TRBV20-1 with TRBJ2-1, with D unclear. CDR1 and CDR2 from the germline V gene are DFQATT and SNEGSKA (reference sequence). This CDR3 region has 16 residues. V was trimmed by 3 bases and J by 0 bases, leaving 15 bases between them. The CDR3 region has the DNA TGCAGTGCTAGCTCGACCGGCGGCAGCTCCTACAATGAGCAGTTCTTC. This codes for CSASSTGGSSYNEQFF.

The V call is TRBV7-9, the J call TRBJ1-1, with D hard to call. The CDR3 loop spans 12 amino acids. Trimming removed 0 bases at V and 10 bases at J, with 9 bases between. Germline V gene lookup returns CDR1 SEHNR and CDR2 FQNEAQ (reference sequence). The CDR3 reads CASSLAEAGAFF. As DNA, the CDR3 is TGTGCCAGCAGCTTAGCAGAGGCTGGAGCTTTCTTT.

This chain connects TRBV7-2 to TRBJ1-2; 9 bases match TRBD1. With 4 bases clipped from V and 4 bases from J, the junction kept 7 bases outside the gene matches. The CDR3 spans 15 residues. The V gene's germline CDR1 is SGHTA and CDR2 FQGNSA. DNA for the CDR3: TGTGCCAGCAGCTCAGGACAGGGGCCTCTCTATGGCTACACCTTC. Translation gives CASSSGQGPLYGYTF.

In its sample, this clonotype was seen a few times. The genes are TRBV10-3 and TRBJ2-3; the D is unclear. Germline values: CDR1 ENHRY, CDR2 SYGVKD. The CDR3 consists of 11 residues. V was clipped by 10 bases and J by 6 bases, with 11 bases between them. CDR3 sequence reads: CASSMSDTQYF. The CDR3 DNA reads TGTGCCAGCTCTATGTCCGATACGCAGTATTTT.

V and J are TRBV12-3 or TRBV12-4 and TRBJ2-6; D remains unclear. V dropped 2 bases and J dropped 0 bases, with 5 bases sitting between them. The CDR3 is 15 residues long. CDR3 sequence (DNA): TGTGCCAGCAGTTTAAGTTTCTCTGGGGCCAACGTCCTGACTTTC. This sequence encodes CASSLSFSGANVLTF.

This clonotype was picked up a small number of times. The rearrangement links TRBV9 to TRBJ1-2; D gene ambiguous. V was pared by 1 base and J by 5 bases, with 15 bases between. Germline assignment: CDR1 SGDLS and CDR2 YYNGEE. The CDR3 length is 15 residues. The CDR3 DNA reads as TGTGCCAGCAGCGTAAACGGCCAGTCAGTTTATGGCTACACCTTC. Residues: CASSVNGQSVYGYTF.

The chain links TRBV7-2 to TRBJ1-2; 11 nucleotides align to TRBD1. V was pared by 7 bases and J by 3 bases, with 7 bases of the junction left unmatched. CDR1 is SGHTA, CDR2 FQGNSA, per germline. The CDR3 is 15 amino acids. As DNA, the CDR3 is TGTGCCAGCACCCCGGACAGGGGGCAGGACTATGGCTACACCTTC. This encodes CASTPDRGQDYGYTF.

This clonotype was detected only a few times. The V and J genes are TRBV6-5 and TRBJ2-7, with 10 bases identical to TRBD1. V lost 5 bases to trimming and J lost 4 bases; unmatched junction nucleotides: 5. The CDR3 length is 14 residues. Germline-derived CDR1 and CDR2 are MNHEY and SVGAGI. CDR3 loop: CASSRWTGGYEQYF. The DNA of the CDR3 is TGTGCCAGCAGTCGCTGGACAGGGGGATACGAGCAGTACTTC.

CDR3 coding DNA: TGCGCCAGCAGCTACGGGGAAGTAGGCACTGAAGCTTTCTTT. The encoded protein is CASSYGEVGTEAFF. The chain has TRBV5-1 and TRBJ1-1, with D uncertain. Germline V CDR1 and CDR2: SGHRS, YFSETQ. This CDR3 comprises 14 residues. The V end lost 3 bases, the J end lost 4 bases, and 13 bases lay between the germline ends. The whole variable domain, filled in from reference TRBV5-1 and TRBJ1-1, reads KAGVTQTPRYLIKTRGQQVTLSCSPISGHRSVSWYQQTPGQGLQFLFEYFSETQRNKGNFPGRFSGRQFSNSRSEMNVSTLELGDSALYLCASSYGEVGTEAFFGQGTRLTVV.

The chain has TRBV11-1 and TRBJ2-1; 7 nucleotides match TRBD2. Losses at the gene ends were 5 bases for V and 6 bases for J; bases not matched to a gene: 7. This CDR3 spans 14 amino acids. Germline V lookup: CDR1 SGHAT, CDR2 FQDESV (reference sequence). The DNA for the CDR3 is TGTGCCAGCAGCCCGGGACTATCTACCAATGAGCAGTTCTTC. Amino acid sequence: CASSPGLSTNEQFF.

About this clonotype: Germline is not matched at one junction end, which may reflect a read error. The DNA of the CDR3 is TGCGCCAGTAGCCAAGATGCCAGCTCTGGGGCCAACGTCCTGACTTTC. Its translation: CASSQDASSGANVLTF. The V call is TRBV4-3, the J call TRBJ2-6, with D unclear. CDR1 is LGHNA and CDR2 is YSLEER in the germline V gene. This CDR3 contains 16 residues.